This passage covers 10 T cell receptor beta chains from one sample sequenced in a study of blood T cell repertoires in COVID-19. Repertoires were generated with immunoSEQ multiplex PCR, while TCRdb's copy carries only in-frame clones and drops some. Counted here are about 70,000 clones, about nine tenths occurring once; the ten biggest clones make up just over 2.5%. The material sequenced was peripheral blood. The origin of the receptors is a middle-aged man with COVID-19, enrolled during active disease.

This chain joins TRBV6-1 and TRBJ1-2; 9 bases align to TRBD1. The CDR3 sequence is 16 residues long. Trimming at V came to 4 bases and at J to 2 bases, leaving 8 bases not matched to a gene. Germline loops: CDR1 MNHNS, CDR2 SASEGT. The CDR3 coding sequence is TGTGCCAGCAGTGTGACAGGGGGGGCGTTCAACTATGGCTACACCTTC. Residues: CASSVTGGAFNYGYTF.

The chain recombines TRBV28 with TRBJ2-7; TRBD2 agrees at 13 bases. V was clipped by 2 bases and J by 4 bases; unmatched bases: 5. The germline V gene has CDR1 MDHEN and CDR2 SYDVKM. The CDR3 contains 16 residues. The DNA for the CDR3 is TGTGCCAGCAGTTTAAACGGACTAGCGGGAGTTTACGAGCAGTACTTC. Translated: CASSLNGLAGVYEQYF.

The CDR3: CASSRTDSGNTEAFF. In nucleotides, the CDR3 is TGTGCCAGCAGCCGGACGGACAGCGGGAACACTGAAGCTTTCTTT. The rearrangement joins TRBV3-1 (or the pseudogene TRBV3-2) to TRBJ1-1, with D perhaps TRBD1 (6 bases). CDR1 LGHDT and CDR2 YNNKEL come from the germline V gene (reference sequence). CDR3 size: 15 residues. Trimming pared 4 bases from V and 1 base from J, leaving 13 bases between.

This clone appeared a few times. The chain carries TRBV10-1 and TRBJ2-2; D is uncertain. CDR1 and CDR2 (germline): WNHNN, SYGVQD (reference sequence). Between the trimmed V and J ends, which lost 6 bases and 5 bases, there was a span of 10 bases. This CDR3 contains 13 residues. DNA for the CDR3: TGCGCCAGCAGCCGCGGTGGGACCGGGGAGCTGTTTTTT. Protein product: CASSRGGTGELFF.

V usage is TRBV10-1 and J usage is TRBJ2-1, with TRBD2 as a possible D gene (6 bases). V was shortened by 0 bases and J by 0 bases, with 6 bases between the two germline ends. Per the germline V gene, CDR1 is WNHNN and CDR2 is SYGVQD (reference sequence). The CDR3 contains 15 residues. The CDR3 sequence: CASSESGGSYNEQFF. Here the CDR3 DNA reads TGCGCCAGCAGTGAGTCGGGGGGCTCCTACAATGAGCAGTTCTTC.

The chain couples TRBV4-1 to TRBJ2-3; unclear D gene. This CDR3 is 14 amino acids long. The V end was cut by 4 bases, the J end by 6 bases, with 14 bases between. CDR1 is MGHRA and CDR2 is YSYEKL in the germline V gene. DNA of the CDR3: TGCGCCAGCAGCCCTCGACCGACCGGGGATACGCAGTATTTT. Translation: CASSPRPTGDTQYF.

The rearrangement links TRBV6-2 or TRBV6-3 to TRBJ2-1; 12 bases fit TRBD2. This CDR3 has 15 amino acids. Germline V gives CDR1 MNHEY, CDR2 SVGEGT. V shed 4 bases, J shed 5 bases, and the junction held 3 bases outside the gene matches. CDR3 in DNA: TGTGCCAGCAGTTCCGGACTAGCGGGACACAATGAGCAGTTCTTC. Residues: CASSSGLAGHNEQFF.

The J gene is TRBJ2-1, the V gene TRBV5-1; 11 bases line up with TRBD2. The CDR3 is 15 amino acids. Germline CDR1 SGHRS, CDR2 YFSETQ. The trim removed 1 base at V and 9 bases at J, leaving 6 bases unmatched. The CDR3 is CASSLTSGSPSEQFF. The CDR3 DNA follows: TGCGCCAGCAGCTTGACTAGCGGGAGCCCGAGTGAGCAGTTCTTC.

V and J are TRBV30 and TRBJ2-1, with TRBD2 identical over 8 bases. CDR1 is GTSNPN and CDR2 is SVGIG in the germline V gene (reference sequence). The CDR3 is 15 amino acids. Trimming cost V 3 bases and J 5 bases; bases outside gene matches: 9. The CDR3 spells CAWSAGTRGNNEQFF. The CDR3 nucleotides read TGTGCCTGGAGCGCCGGGACTAGGGGTAACAATGAGCAGTTCTTC.

V gene TRBV20-1 combines with J gene TRBJ2-4, with D possibly being TRBD1 (5 bases). This CDR3 has 11 amino acids. V was pared by 6 bases and J by 8 bases, with 11 bases between. The germline gives CDR1 DFQATT, CDR2 SNEGSKA (reference sequence). CDR3: CSAAPRDIQYF. The CDR3 DNA sequence: TGCAGTGCGGCACCCAGGGACATTCAGTACTTC.